Below are 23 T cell receptor beta chains sequenced from a single sample in a study of blood T cell repertoires in COVID-19. Clones were sequenced by immunoSEQ multiplex PCR, and TCRdb holds only the in-frame ones, with some missing. The data hold approximately 210,000 clones, with roughly 91% observed a single time. The specimen sequenced was peripheral blood. These receptors were obtained from a human donor in a cohort sampled during active COVID-19.

This sequence joins TRBV4-2 and TRBJ2-7; the D gene is possibly TRBD2 (6 bases). Germline V gives CDR1 LGHNA, CDR2 YNFKEQ. The V end lost 4 bases, the J end lost 3 bases, and 34 bases lay between the germline ends. The CDR3 contains 21 residues. Here the CDR3 reads CASSLHFAPRAQGGTDYEQYF. For the CDR3, the DNA is TGTGCCAGCAGCCTCCACTTTGCTCCACGGGCCCAAGGCGGGACCGACTACGAGCAGTACTTC.

V and J are TRBV10-2 and TRBJ2-7, with 8 bases fitting TRBD2. The V gene end was trimmed by 2 bases and the J gene end by 2 bases; junction bases not matched to a gene: 5. The length of the CDR3 is 15 residues. Germline V CDR1 and CDR2: WSHSY, SAAADI. CDR3 amino acids: CASSERAGGTYEQYF. The CDR3 DNA reads as TGCGCCAGCAGTGAGAGGGCGGGGGGAACCTACGAGCAGTACTTC.

The genes are TRBV3-1 (or the pseudogene TRBV3-2) and TRBJ1-4; D gene uncertain. The V and J ends lost 3 bases and 0 bases respectively, with 5 bases between them. Germline CDR1 is LGHDT and CDR2 is YNNKEL (reference sequence). This CDR3 has 14 residues. The CDR3 region is CASSQSATNEKLFF. In DNA form, the CDR3 reads TGTGCCAGCAGCCAGAGCGCAACTAATGAAAAACTGTTTTTT.

This sequence joins TRBV11-2 and TRBJ2-3; TRBD1 matches 12 bases. V shed 6 bases, J shed 6 bases, and the junction held 4 bases outside the gene matches. The CDR3 contains 14 residues. CDR1 is SGHAT and CDR2 is FQNNGV in the germline V gene. The CDR3 is CASRIGTGGDTQYF. The CDR3 bases are TGTGCCAGCAGGATCGGGACAGGGGGCGATACGCAGTATTTT.

The chain recombines TRBV11-2 with TRBJ1-4; 10 bases match TRBD1. Germline CDR1 and CDR2: SGHAT and FQNNGV. After removal of 4 bases from V and 8 bases from J, the junction contained 7 bases not matched to a gene. The CDR3 has 15 residues. CDR3 in DNA: TGTGCCAGCAGCTGGACCGGGACAGGGGACGAAAAACTGTTTTTT. As protein: CASSWTGTGDEKLFF.

This chain links TRBV4-3 with TRBJ2-3, with D possibly matching TRBD2 (5 bases). The CDR3 spans 17 residues. The germline gives CDR1 LGHNA, CDR2 YSLEER. V lost 1 base and J lost 5, with 19 bases in between. The CDR3 DNA sequence: TGCGCCAGCAGCCAAGTAGGAGGAGCGGAGAGGAGAGATACGCAGTATTTT. Translated, it gives CASSQVGGAERRDTQYF.

The gene calls are TRBV18 and TRBJ2-5; a weak D match, TRBD1 (6 bases). The length of the CDR3 is 16 residues. Germline lookup yields CDR1 KGHSH and CDR2 LQKENI. Trimming stripped 3 bases from V and 3 bases from J, with 17 bases between. CDR3 protein: CASSPDFWTEKETQYF. In DNA form, the CDR3 reads TGTGCCAGCTCACCCGACTTCTGGACAGAGAAAGAGACCCAGTACTTC.

The chain is built from TRBV9 and TRBJ2-5; 8 nucleotides line up with TRBD2. The CDR3 covers 16 residues. J lost 2 bases, V lost 4 bases, and 10 bases had no gene match. Germline lookup yields CDR1 SGDLS and CDR2 YYNGEE. CDR3 sequence reads: CASSPYYSGVQETQYF. DNA of the CDR3: TGTGCCAGCAGCCCCTATTATAGCGGGGTTCAAGAGACCCAGTACTTC.

The chain has TRBV6-5 and TRBJ2-1; 9 bases are a match to TRBD1. J gave up 6 bases and V 6 bases, and 9 bases lay outside the gene matches. The CDR3 has 15 residues. Germline-derived CDR1 and CDR2 are MNHEY and SVGAGI. CDR3 protein: CASSIQGAKGNEQFF. CDR3 coding DNA: TGTGCCAGCAGCATACAGGGGGCGAAGGGCAATGAGCAGTTCTTC.

The rearrangement links TRBV20-1 to TRBJ2-2; weak D call: TRBD1 (6 bases). V was cut by 3 bases and J by 5 bases, with 16 bases left in between. CDR1 and CDR2 (germline): DFQATT, SNEGSKA (reference sequence). This CDR3 spans 15 amino acids. The CDR3 coding sequence is TGCAGTGCTAGTTTACAGGGTAGACCAACCGGGGAGCTGTTTTTT. Amino acids: CSASLQGRPTGELFF.

Details on this clone: An end of the junction differs from the germline gene, which may be a read error. The chain couples TRBV7-2 to TRBJ2-5; 11 positions match TRBD1. The CDR3 has 17 amino acids. Germline V CDR1 and CDR2: SGHTA, FQGNSA. The CDR3 DNA is TGTGCCAGCAGCTTAGGCGGGACAGGGGGATCCCAAGAGATCCAGTACTTC. This translates into CASSLGGTGGSQEIQYF.

The rearrangement links TRBV4-1 to TRBJ2-5, with TRBD2 identical over 8 bases. This CDR3 has 16 residues. Germline CDR1 MGHRA, CDR2 YSYEKL. J gave up 2 bases and V 4 bases, and 9 bases lay outside the gene matches. CDR3 bases: TGCGCCAGCAGCCGATCGGGACTAGGGTTACAAGAGACCCAGTACTTC. It codes for CASSRSGLGLQETQYF.

This chain links TRBV19 with TRBJ1-1; tentative D call: TRBD1 (6 bases). CDR3 length: 15 amino acids. The germline V gene encodes CDR1 LNHDA and CDR2 SQIVND (reference sequence). V was shortened by 7 bases and J by 0 bases, with 15 bases between the two germline ends. The CDR3 DNA sequence: TGTGCCAGTACCCCTATGCAGGGGATGAACACTGAAGCTTTCTTT. Translating it yields CASTPMQGMNTEAFF.

The chain couples TRBV6-5 to TRBJ1-4; 7 positions match TRBD1. This CDR3 contains 14 residues. V shed 7 bases, J shed 14 bases, and the junction held 16 bases outside the gene matches. CDR1 and CDR2 from the germline V gene are MNHEY and SVGAGI. CDR3 protein: CASTSGTAPEGLFF. DNA of the CDR3: TGTGCCAGCACATCCGGGACAGCCCCCGAAGGGCTGTTTTTT.

This rearrangement joins TRBV27 to TRBJ2-5, with TRBD1 identical over 10 bases. Per germline, CDR1 MNHEY and CDR2 SMNVEV (reference sequence). V gave up 4 bases and J gave up 5 bases; unmatched junction bases: 7. The CDR3 contains 15 residues. The CDR3 DNA sequence: TGTGCCAGCAGTTCGGGGACAGGGGAGTGGGAGACCCAGTACTTC. It specifies CASSSGTGEWETQYF.

This rearrangement joins TRBV6-6 to TRBJ1-2; the D is unclear. CDR3 length equals 13 residues. The V end was cut by 6 bases, the J end by 7 bases, with 15 bases between. Germline values: CDR1 MNHNY, CDR2 SVGAGI (reference sequence). In DNA, the CDR3 is TGTGCCAGCAGACCCCGCGGGCGGTTTGGCTACACCTTC. It encodes CASRPRGRFGYTF.

The chain is built from TRBV10-3 and TRBJ2-7, with a weak D call TRBD2 (5 bases). This CDR3 spans 12 amino acids. The germline CDR1 and CDR2 sequences are ENHRY and SYGVKD. V lost 0 bases and J lost 7, with 7 bases in between. The CDR3 DNA reads as TGTGCCATCAGTGAGTCAGAGGGAGAGCAGTACTTC. It specifies CAISESEGEQYF.

The V and J genes are TRBV19 and TRBJ1-5, with 9 bases matching TRBD1. This CDR3 is 17 amino acids long. Germline CDR1 and CDR2: LNHDA and SQIVND (reference sequence). J was trimmed by 3 bases and V by 2 bases; bases with no gene match: 8. DNA of the CDR3: TGTGCCAGTAGTATACTCGGGACAGGGATTTCCAATCAGCCCCAGCATTTT. Translation gives CASSILGTGISNQPQHF.

This chain uses TRBV6-5 with TRBJ1-4, with D tentatively TRBD1 (6 bases). Trimming cost V 5 bases and J 6 bases, with 13 bases left between them. The CDR3 has 14 residues. Looked up from germline, CDR1 is MNHEY and CDR2 is SVGAGI. The CDR3 protein is CASSQQGVHEKLFF. CDR3 nucleotide sequence: TGTGCCAGCAGTCAACAGGGAGTTCATGAAAAACTGTTTTTT.

The chain is built from TRBV7-9 and TRBJ2-5; perhaps TRBD2 as D (6 bases). This CDR3 contains 16 residues. CDR1 is SEHNR and CDR2 is FQNEAQ in the germline V gene (reference sequence). Between the trimmed V and J ends, which lost 1 base and 2 bases, there was a span of 14 bases. In nucleotides, the CDR3 is TGTGCCAGCAGCTTAGTGTTTATGGCGGGGCAAGAGACCCAGTACTTC. This gives the protein CASSLVFMAGQETQYF.

The gene calls are TRBV20-1 and TRBJ2-1; 9 bases line up with TRBD2. Germline V gives CDR1 DFQATT, CDR2 SNEGSKA (reference sequence). The J segment lost 4 bases and the V segment lost 3 bases, leaving 1 base of the junction unmatched. The CDR3 sequence is 13 residues long. The CDR3 bases are TGCAGTGCTAGTAGCGGGAGATACAATGAGCAGTTCTTC. Its translation: CSASSGRYNEQFF.

The chain couples TRBV7-2 to TRBJ2-7; D remains unclear. V was clipped by 2 bases and J by 5 bases, with 16 bases between them. Germline CDR1 and CDR2: SGHTA and FQGNSA. CDR3 length: 15 amino acids. In DNA form, the CDR3 reads TGTGCCAGCAGCTTAATCGGCGGCCCCCTCGACGAGCAGTACTTC. Translated: CASSLIGGPLDEQYF.

The chain employs TRBV28 and TRBJ1-4; 8 nucleotides agree with TRBD1. V was clipped by 5 bases and J by 8 bases; unmatched bases: 7. This CDR3 has 14 amino acids. CDR1 is MDHEN, CDR2 SYDVKM, per germline. The CDR3 region has the DNA TGTGCCAGCAGTGGACAGGGAGTAAGGGAAAAACTGTTTTTT. This gives the protein CASSGQGVREKLFF.